This T cell receptor beta chain derives from a study of T cell responses to AZD1222 COVID-19 vaccine. Germline CDR1 MDHEN, CDR2 SYDVKM. The CDR3 loop spans 14 amino acids. With 6 bases removed from V and 4 bases from J, the gap between germline ends came to 10 bases. Note on this clone: Its antigen is undetermined.

Overall study findings and caveats: White British people made up most donors, females outnumbered males, and clonal diversity was possibly underestimated.

Some clones are missing from TCRdb's copy, which holds only in-frame ones; the method was immunoSEQ multiplex PCR. The repertoire consists of fewer than 200,000 clones, with over 80% occurring once and the leading ten covering 4% to 4.5%. Sequencing was performed on peripheral blood, taken 28 days after the second dose of the MenACWY control vaccine. The receptor was isolated from an adult who received the MenACWY meningococcal vaccine as a control. The chain is built from TRBV28 and TRBJ1-6, with D unclear. The CDR3 nucleotides are TGTGCCAGCAGCCCTCCGGCGTATAATTCACCCCTCCACTTT. Amino acid sequence: CASSPPAYNSPLHF.